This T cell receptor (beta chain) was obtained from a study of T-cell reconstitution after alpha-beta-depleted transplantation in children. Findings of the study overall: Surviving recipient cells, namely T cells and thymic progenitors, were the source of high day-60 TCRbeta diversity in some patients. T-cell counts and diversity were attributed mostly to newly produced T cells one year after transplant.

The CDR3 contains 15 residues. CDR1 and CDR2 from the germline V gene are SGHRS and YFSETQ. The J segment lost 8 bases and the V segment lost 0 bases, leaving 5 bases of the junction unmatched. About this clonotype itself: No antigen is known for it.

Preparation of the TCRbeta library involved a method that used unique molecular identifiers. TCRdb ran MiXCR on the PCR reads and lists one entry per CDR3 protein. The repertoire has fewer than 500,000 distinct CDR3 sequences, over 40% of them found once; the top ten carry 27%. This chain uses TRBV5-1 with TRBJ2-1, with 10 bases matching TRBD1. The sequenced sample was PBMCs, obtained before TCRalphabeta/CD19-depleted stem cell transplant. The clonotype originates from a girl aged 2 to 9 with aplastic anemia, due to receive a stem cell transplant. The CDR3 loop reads CASSLEGTGDYEQFF. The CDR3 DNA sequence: TGCGCCAGCAGCTTGGAAGGGACAGGGGATTATGAGCAGTTCTTC.